These 9 T cell receptor beta chains originate from one sample sequenced in a study of cytomegalovirus exposure and HLA in healthy donors (dated by TCRdb to the late 2010s). The protocol used for the library was the immunoSEQ multiplex PCR assay. For the multiplex PCR, a mixture combining 60 forward primers for TCR Vbeta segments and 13 reverse primers for TCR Jbeta segments was used. As stored in TCRdb, this immuneACCESS dataset retains in-frame rearrangements with V and J assigned. A fraction of the clones does not appear; measured against another copy, unresolved V genes explain less than half of the discrepancy, and the remainder lacks a known reason. The sample table on file contains roughly 70,000 clones. Around 7% of the sample rests with the top ten. The sequencing sample was made of PBMCs. The source of these receptors is a female donor in good health and CMV-seropositive.

The V and J genes are TRBV5-8 and TRBJ1-2; 8 bases are shared with TRBD1. Per germline, CDR1 SGHTS and CDR2 YDEGEE. This CDR3 is built from 16 residues. V trimming: 4 bases; J trimming: 1 base; junction bases outside the gene matches: 9. The CDR3 loop reads CASSPFGGQDNYGYTF. DNA for the CDR3: TGTGCCAGCAGCCCCTTCGGGGGACAGGATAACTATGGCTACACCTTC.

The chain links TRBV30 to TRBJ2-3, with D maybe TRBD2 (6 bases). Germline V gives CDR1 GTSNPN, CDR2 SVGIG (reference sequence). The V end lost 3 bases, the J end lost 5 bases, and 15 bases lay between the germline ends. The CDR3 is made up of 14 amino acids. The CDR3 sequence: CAWSGAGVGDTQYF. CDR3 nucleotides: TGTGCCTGGAGCGGAGCGGGCGTGGGAGATACGCAGTATTTT.

The genes are TRBV15 and TRBJ1-2, with TRBD1 as a possible D gene (5 bases). This CDR3 is 13 amino acids long. Trimming pared 0 bases from V and 8 bases from J, leaving 10 bases between. Germline V CDR1 and CDR2: LNHNV, YYDKDF (reference sequence). This CDR3 reads CATSREAGNGYTF. CDR3 bases: TGTGCCACCAGCAGAGAGGCAGGGAACGGCTACACCTTC.

V is TRBV18 and J is TRBJ1-1, with a possible D match to TRBD1 (6 bases). The CDR3 contains 15 residues. Germline assignment: CDR1 KGHSH and CDR2 LQKENI. V lost 1 base and J lost 0, with 9 bases in between. The CDR3 region has the DNA TGTGCCAGCTCACCACAAGGGGGAATGAACACTGAAGCTTTCTTT. Translation: CASSPQGGMNTEAFF.

This chain links TRBV6-5 with TRBJ2-3; D call uncertain. The germline V gene encodes CDR1 MNHEY and CDR2 SVGAGI. CDR3 length equals 16 residues. Trimming took off 0 bases at V and 4 bases at J, with 14 bases between the two ends. The DNA for the CDR3 is TGTGCCAGCAGTTACTCGATCAGCCCGAGCGCAGATACGCAGTATTTT. It encodes CASSYSISPSADTQYF.

The chain uses TRBV20-1 and TRBJ2-1; no clear D gene. The V end was cut by 6 bases, the J end by 5 bases, with 8 bases between. CDR3 length: 11 residues. The germline V gene has CDR1 DFQATT and CDR2 SNEGSKA (reference sequence). CDR3 in amino acids: CSAYTHNEQFF. The CDR3 nucleotides read TGCAGTGCATACACGCACAATGAGCAGTTCTTC.

The CDR3: CASRRVVVRGSYHNEQFF. The CDR3 region has the DNA TGTGCCAGCCGCCGGGTGGTGGTACGCGGGAGTTATCACAATGAGCAGTTCTTC. The chain couples TRBV27 to TRBJ2-1, with 7 bases matching TRBD2. The CDR3 length is 18 residues. V shed 8 bases and J 5 bases; nucleotides not matched to a gene: 21. The germline CDR1 and CDR2 sequences are MNHEY and SMNVEV (reference sequence).

The chain has TRBV6-5 and TRBJ1-4; D not resolved. The CDR3 spans 14 residues. In germline, CDR1 is MNHEY, CDR2 SVGAGI. Trimming took off 8 bases at V and 3 bases at J, with 13 bases between the two ends. The CDR3 protein is CASAKGGSNEKLFF. CDR3 coding DNA: TGTGCCAGCGCGAAGGGAGGCTCTAATGAAAAACTGTTTTTT.

The genes are TRBV7-2 and TRBJ1-5; maybe TRBD1 (5 bases). The V gene lost 1 base and the J gene lost 8 bases, with 12 bases spanning the gap. From germline, CDR1 is SGHTA and CDR2 FQGNSA. This CDR3 is 14 amino acids long. The CDR3 region has the DNA TGTGCCAGCAGCTTAGTACAGGCCTCGGAGCCCCAGCATTTT. As protein: CASSLVQASEPQHF. Full variable domain (outside the CDR3, taken from reference TRBV7-2 and TRBJ1-5): GAGVSQSPSNKVTEKGKDVELRCDPISGHTALYWYRQSLGQGLEFLIYFQGNSAPDKSGLPSDRFSAERTGGSVSTLTIQRTQQEDSAVYLCASSLVQASEPQHFGDGTRLSIL.